Listed below are T cell receptor beta chains from one sample, sequenced in a study of STAT3 mutations in large granular lymphocyte leukemia. Libraries were prepared by immunoSEQ multiplex PCR; TCRdb keeps only in-frame clonotypes and omits some of them. Of over 10,000 clones in the sample, approximately 80% were seen once. The sample consisted of peripheral blood mononuclear cells. These receptor sequences come from a man between 60 and 75 years old with T-cell large granular lymphocyte leukemia. Some clones in this sample may be carry-over from other donors' samples. Both conserved end residues are part of each CDR3. Fields, in order: J gene, D gene, clone size, V gene, CDR3 DNA, CDR3 protein. The D gene is left open where the match is weak. The size of a clone is reported for some rows only, either as once, few or many, or as a class for expanded clones.

>TRBJ2-1|-|-|TRBV20-1
TGCAGTGCACGGACTGACAATGAGCAGTTCTTC
CSARTDNEQFF
>TRBJ2-7|TRBD1|-|TRBV18
TGTGCCAGCTCACCGGGGCCGGGACAGGGCTTGTACTTC
CASSPGPGQGLYF
>TRBJ2-3|-|-|TRBV28
TGTGCCAGCAGTTCTGGGGACCTCACAGATACGCAGTATTTT
CASSSGDLTDTQYF
>TRBJ1-1|-|-|TRBV5-5
TGTGCCAGCAGCTTGGAAAGGGCTGAAGCTTTCTTT
CASSLERAEAFF
>TRBJ2-2|-|-|TRBV6-1
TGTGCCAGCAGCGTCTCGGGGGGCGGAGGGGAGCTGTTTTTT
CASSVSGGGGELFF
>TRBJ2-7|TRBD2|-|TRBV27
TGTGCCAGCAGCCCTGGACTAGCGGGATACGAGCAGTACTTC
CASSPGLAGYEQYF
>TRBJ2-7|TRBD1|-|TRBV6-5
TGTGCCAGCAGTTCGGGACAGGGTACCTGGAAGCAGTACTTC
CASSSGQGTWKQYF
>TRBJ1-1|-|-|TRBV27
TGTGCCAGCAGTTTATCGGGGACCCTAAGCACTGAAGCTTTCTTT
CASSLSGTLSTEAFF
>TRBJ2-5|TRBD2|-|TRBV7-9
TGTGCCAGCAGCTTGTCTAGCGGGACCTTGCGGACCCAGTACTTC
CASSLSSGTLRTQYF
>TRBJ1-2|-|-|TRBV19
TGTGCCAGTAGTATAGTCGATGCGGGCGGCTACACCTTC
CASSIVDAGGYTF
>TRBJ2-7|-|-|TRBV4-1
TGCGCCAGCAGCCAGGACCTCGACTATCCTTCAGGGTACGAGCAGTACTTC
CASSQDLDYPSGYEQYF
>TRBJ2-6|-|-|TRBV13
TGTGCCAGCAGCTTATCCCGGCCATCTACAGGCAAAGTCTCTGGGGCCAACGTCCTGACTTTC
CASSLSRPSTGKVSGANVLTF
>TRBJ2-7|TRBD2|-|TRBV19
TGTGCCAGTAGGAGTGTAGCGGGAGGGAGTTCGGGTGAGCAGTACTTC
CASRSVAGGSSGEQYF
>TRBJ1-3|-|-|TRBV7-9
TGTGCCAGCAGCTCTCAGTCGGCGGGTTGGGGAAACACCATATATTTT
CASSSQSAGWGNTIYF
>TRBJ2-7|-|few|TRBV15
TGTGCCACCAGCAGAGGAGGGCAGTTCTACGAGCAGTACTTC
CATSRGGQFYEQYF
>TRBJ1-1|-|-|TRBV2
TGTGCCAGCAGTGAATACACTGAAGCTTTCTTT
CASSEYTEAFF
>TRBJ2-5|-|once|TRBV7-9
TGTGCCAGCATGAGGGGTAGCGGCCAAGAGACCCAGTACTTC
CASMRGSGQETQYF
>TRBJ1-2|-|-|TRBV5-1
TGCGCCAGCAGCTCGGACGGGTCCTTAAATGGCTACACCTTC
CASSSDGSLNGYTF
>TRBJ2-3|-|-|TRBV6-4
TGTGCCAGCAGTGAAAGGTCCGGGAGCACAGATACGCAGTATTTT
CASSERSGSTDTQYF
>TRBJ1-2|-|-|TRBV7-9
TGTGCCAGCAGCTTATCGGGGGGAACGAACTATGGCTACACCTTC
CASSLSGGTNYGYTF
>TRBJ2-7|-|-|TRBV5-1
TGCGCCAGCCTGAGCCCTGGGCTGCAGGAGCAGTACTTC
CASLSPGLQEQYF
>TRBJ1-2|-|few|TRBV6-6
TGTGCCAGCAGTTATCGAGGCTACACCTTC
CASSYRGYTF
>TRBJ2-6|-|-|TRBV19
TGTGCCAGTACCTATGGTGGTTCTGGGGCCAACGTCCTGACTTTC
CASTYGGSGANVLTF
>TRBJ2-5|TRBD1|-|TRBV28
TGTGCCAGCAGGGCAGGGGGCGCGGCAGAGACCCAGTACTTC
CASRAGGAAETQYF
>TRBJ2-3|-|-|TRBV30
TGTGCCCTTAAGGGCCTAGCGACGAACACAGATACGCAGTATTTT
CALKGLATNTDTQYF
>TRBJ2-7|-|-|TRBV29-1
TGCAGCGTCCAGGGGGGGAGGGCCACGAACTCCTACGAGCAGTACTTC
CSVQGGRATNSYEQYF